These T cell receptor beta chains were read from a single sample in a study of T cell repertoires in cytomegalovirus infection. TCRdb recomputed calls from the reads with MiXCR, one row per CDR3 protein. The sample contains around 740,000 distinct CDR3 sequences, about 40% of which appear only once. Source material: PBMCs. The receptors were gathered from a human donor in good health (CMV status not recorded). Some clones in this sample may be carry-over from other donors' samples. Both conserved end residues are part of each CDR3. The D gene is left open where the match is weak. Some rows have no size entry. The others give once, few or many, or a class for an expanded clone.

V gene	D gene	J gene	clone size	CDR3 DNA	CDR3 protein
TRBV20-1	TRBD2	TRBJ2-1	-	TGCAGTGCTATATGGACTAGCGGGCTACACAATGAGCAGTTCTTC	CSAIWTSGLHNEQFF
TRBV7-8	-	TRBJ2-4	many	TGTGCCAGCAGCCCCCAGGAGACCAAAAACATTCAGTACTTC	CASSPQETKNIQYF
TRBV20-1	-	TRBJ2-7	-	TGCAGTGCTCTATCCCCCCCTTACGAGCAGTACTTC	CSALSPPYEQYF
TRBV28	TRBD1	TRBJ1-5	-	TGTGCCAGCAGAACGAGTGGCAGGGGGAGCAATCAGCCCCAGCATTTT	CASRTSGRGSNQPQHF
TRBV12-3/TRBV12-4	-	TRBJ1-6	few	TGTGCCAGCAGTTTACAGGAACTTCGCTCACCCCTCCACTTT	CASSLQELRSPLHF
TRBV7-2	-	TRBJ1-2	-	TGTGCCAGCAGCTTTCGCGGCACCCGGTATGGCTACACCTTC	CASSFRGTRYGYTF
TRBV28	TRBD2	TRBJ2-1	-	TGTGCCAGCAGACTAGCGGGGTCCCCCTACAATGAGCAGTTCTTC	CASRLAGSPYNEQFF
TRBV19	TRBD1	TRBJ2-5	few	TGTGCCAGTAGTCTCGGGACAGGGAATATCTTCGAGACCCAGTACTTC	CASSLGTGNIFETQYF
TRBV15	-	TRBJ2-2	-	TGTGCCACCAGCAGAGATTGGGGGACCGGGGAGCTGTTTTTT	CATSRDWGTGELFF
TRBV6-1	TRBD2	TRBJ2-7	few	TGTGCCAGTTGTCTAGCGGACTCCTACGAGCAGTACTTC	CASCLADSYEQYF
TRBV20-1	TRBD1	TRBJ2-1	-	TGCAGTGCCGGGACAGGCCCCTACAATGAGCAGTTCTTC	CSAGTGPYNEQFF